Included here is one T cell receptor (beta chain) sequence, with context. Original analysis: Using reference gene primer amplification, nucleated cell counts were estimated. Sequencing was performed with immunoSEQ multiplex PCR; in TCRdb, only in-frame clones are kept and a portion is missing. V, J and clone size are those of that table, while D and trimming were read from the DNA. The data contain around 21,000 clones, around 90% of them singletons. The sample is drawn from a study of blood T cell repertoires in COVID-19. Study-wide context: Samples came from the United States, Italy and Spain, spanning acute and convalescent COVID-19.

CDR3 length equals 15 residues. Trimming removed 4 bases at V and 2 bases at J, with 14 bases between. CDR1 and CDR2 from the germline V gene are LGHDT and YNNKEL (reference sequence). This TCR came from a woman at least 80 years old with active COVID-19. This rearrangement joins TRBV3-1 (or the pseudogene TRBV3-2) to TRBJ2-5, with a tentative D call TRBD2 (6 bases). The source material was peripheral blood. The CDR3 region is CASSLPGEVQETQYF. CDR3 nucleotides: TGTGCCAGCAGCCTCCCGGGGGAGGTACAAGAGACCCAGTACTTC.